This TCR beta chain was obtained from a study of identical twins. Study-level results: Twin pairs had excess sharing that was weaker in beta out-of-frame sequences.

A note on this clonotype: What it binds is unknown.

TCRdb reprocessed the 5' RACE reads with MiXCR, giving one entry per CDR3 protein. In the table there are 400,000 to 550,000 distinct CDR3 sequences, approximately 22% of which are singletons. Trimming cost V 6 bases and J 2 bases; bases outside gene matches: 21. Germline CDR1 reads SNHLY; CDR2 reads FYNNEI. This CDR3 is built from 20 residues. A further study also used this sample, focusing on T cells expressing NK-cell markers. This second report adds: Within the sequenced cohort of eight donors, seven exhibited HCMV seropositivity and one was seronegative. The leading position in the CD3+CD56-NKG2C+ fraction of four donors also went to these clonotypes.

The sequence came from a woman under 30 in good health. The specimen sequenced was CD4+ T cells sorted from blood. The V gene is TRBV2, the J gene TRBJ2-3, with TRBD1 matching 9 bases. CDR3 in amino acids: CASRGIRTGVLMYPTDTQYF. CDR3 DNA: TGTGCCAGCAGAGGTATCCGGACAGGGGTTTTAATGTACCCCACAGATACGCAGTATTTT.